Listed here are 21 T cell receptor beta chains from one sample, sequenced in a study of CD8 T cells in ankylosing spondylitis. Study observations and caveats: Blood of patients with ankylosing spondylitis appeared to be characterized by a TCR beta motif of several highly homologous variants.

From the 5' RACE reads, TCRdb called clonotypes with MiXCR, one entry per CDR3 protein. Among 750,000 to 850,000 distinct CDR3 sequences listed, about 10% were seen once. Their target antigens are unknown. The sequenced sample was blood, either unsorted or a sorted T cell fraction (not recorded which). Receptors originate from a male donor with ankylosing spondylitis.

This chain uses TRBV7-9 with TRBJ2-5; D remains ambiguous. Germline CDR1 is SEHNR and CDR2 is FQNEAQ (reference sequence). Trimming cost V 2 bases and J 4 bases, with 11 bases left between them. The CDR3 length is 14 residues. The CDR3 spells CASSLSLLLETQYF. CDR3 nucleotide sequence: TGTGCCAGCAGCTTATCCCTTCTTCTAGAGACCCAGTACTTC. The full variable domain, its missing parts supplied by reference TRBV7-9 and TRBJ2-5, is DTGVSQNPRHKITKRGQNVTFRCDPISEHNRLYWYRQTLGQGPEFLTYFQNEAQLEKSRLLSDRFSAERPKGSFSTLEIQRTEQGDSAMYLCASSLSLLLETQYFGPGTRLLVL.

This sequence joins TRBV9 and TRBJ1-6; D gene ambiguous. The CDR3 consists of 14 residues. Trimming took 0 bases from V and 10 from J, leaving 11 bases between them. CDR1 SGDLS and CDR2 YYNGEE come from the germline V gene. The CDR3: CASSVAYLGSPLHF. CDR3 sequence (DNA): TGTGCCAGCAGCGTAGCGTACTTGGGATCACCCCTCCACTTT.

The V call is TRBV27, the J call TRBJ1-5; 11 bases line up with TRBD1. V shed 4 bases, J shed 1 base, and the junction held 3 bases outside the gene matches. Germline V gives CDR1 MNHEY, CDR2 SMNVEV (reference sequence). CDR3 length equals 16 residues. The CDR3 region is CASSWWTGGSNQPQHF. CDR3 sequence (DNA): TGTGCCAGCAGTTGGTGGACAGGGGGCAGCAATCAGCCCCAGCATTTT.

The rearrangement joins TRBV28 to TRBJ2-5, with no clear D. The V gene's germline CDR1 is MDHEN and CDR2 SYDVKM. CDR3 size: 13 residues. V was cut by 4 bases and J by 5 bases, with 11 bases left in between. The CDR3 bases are TGTGCCAGCAGTTCTTATCATCGGGAGACCCAGTACTTC. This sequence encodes CASSSYHRETQYF.

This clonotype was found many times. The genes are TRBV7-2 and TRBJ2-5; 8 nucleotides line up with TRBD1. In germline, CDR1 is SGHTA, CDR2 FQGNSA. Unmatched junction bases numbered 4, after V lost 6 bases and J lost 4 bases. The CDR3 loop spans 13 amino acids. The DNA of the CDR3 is TGTGCCAGCAGTGGAGGACAGGGAGAGACCCAGTACTTC. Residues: CASSGGQGETQYF.

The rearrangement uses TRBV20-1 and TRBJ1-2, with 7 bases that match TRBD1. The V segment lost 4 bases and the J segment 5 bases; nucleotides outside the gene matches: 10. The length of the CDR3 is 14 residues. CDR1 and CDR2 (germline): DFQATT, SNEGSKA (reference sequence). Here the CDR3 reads CSAMRMGQPYGYTF. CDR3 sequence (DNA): TGCAGTGCTATGAGGATGGGACAGCCATATGGCTACACCTTC.

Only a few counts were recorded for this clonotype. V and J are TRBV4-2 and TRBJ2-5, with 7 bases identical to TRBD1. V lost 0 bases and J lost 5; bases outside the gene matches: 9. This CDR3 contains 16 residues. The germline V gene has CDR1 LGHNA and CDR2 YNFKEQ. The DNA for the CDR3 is TGTGCCAGCAGCCAAGAGATGACAGGGATGTGGGAGACCCAGTACTTC. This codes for CASSQEMTGMWETQYF.

CDR3 nucleotide sequence: TGCGCCAGCAGCTTGTTTACCGGCGGGGGCGATGAGCAGTTCTTC. Its translation is CASSLFTGGGDEQFF. The V call is TRBV5-1, the J call TRBJ2-1; perhaps TRBD2 as D (7 bases). Germline V gene lookup returns CDR1 SGHRS and CDR2 YFSETQ. The CDR3 is made up of 15 amino acids. Trimming took 1 base from V and 8 from J, leaving 16 bases between them.

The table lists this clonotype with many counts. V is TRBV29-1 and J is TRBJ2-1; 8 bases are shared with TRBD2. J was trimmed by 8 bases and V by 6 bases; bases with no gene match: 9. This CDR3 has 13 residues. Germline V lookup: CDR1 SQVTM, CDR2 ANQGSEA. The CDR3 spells CSVTSGFGDEQFF. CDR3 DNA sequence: TGCAGCGTCACTAGCGGCTTCGGGGATGAGCAGTTCTTC.

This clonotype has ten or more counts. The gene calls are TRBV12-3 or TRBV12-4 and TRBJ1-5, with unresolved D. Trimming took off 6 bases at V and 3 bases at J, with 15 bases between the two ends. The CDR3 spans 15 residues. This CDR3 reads CASSPASLFNQPQHF. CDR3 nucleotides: TGTGCCAGCAGCCCTGCTTCACTCTTCAATCAGCCCCAGCATTTT.

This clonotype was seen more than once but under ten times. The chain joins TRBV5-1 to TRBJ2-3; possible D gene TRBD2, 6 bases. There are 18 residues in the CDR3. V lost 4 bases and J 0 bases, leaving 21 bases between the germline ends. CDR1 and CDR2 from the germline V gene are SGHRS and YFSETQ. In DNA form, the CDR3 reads TGCGCCAGCAGCCCGTACCCCTATCGACGGGGGAGCACAGATACGCAGTATTTT. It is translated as CASSPYPYRRGSTDTQYF.

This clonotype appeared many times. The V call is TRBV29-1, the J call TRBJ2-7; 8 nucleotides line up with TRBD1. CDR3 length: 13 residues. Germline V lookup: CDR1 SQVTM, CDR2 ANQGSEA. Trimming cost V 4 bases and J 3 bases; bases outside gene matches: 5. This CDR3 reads CSVGGTGFYEQYF. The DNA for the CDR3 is TGCAGCGTTGGGGGGACAGGTTTCTACGAGCAGTACTTC.

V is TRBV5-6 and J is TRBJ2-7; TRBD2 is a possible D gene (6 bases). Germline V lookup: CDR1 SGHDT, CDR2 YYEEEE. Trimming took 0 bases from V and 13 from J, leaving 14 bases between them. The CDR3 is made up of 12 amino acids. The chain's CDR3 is CASSLVNQGGYF. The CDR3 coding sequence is TGTGCCAGCAGCTTGGTAAATCAGGGAGGATACTTC.

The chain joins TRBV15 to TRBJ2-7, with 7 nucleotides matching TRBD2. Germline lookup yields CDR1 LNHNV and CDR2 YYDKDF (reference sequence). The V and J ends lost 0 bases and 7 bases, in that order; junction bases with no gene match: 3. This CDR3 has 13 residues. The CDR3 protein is CATSRDERGEQYF. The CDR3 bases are TGTGCCACCAGCAGAGACGAGCGGGGAGAGCAGTACTTC.

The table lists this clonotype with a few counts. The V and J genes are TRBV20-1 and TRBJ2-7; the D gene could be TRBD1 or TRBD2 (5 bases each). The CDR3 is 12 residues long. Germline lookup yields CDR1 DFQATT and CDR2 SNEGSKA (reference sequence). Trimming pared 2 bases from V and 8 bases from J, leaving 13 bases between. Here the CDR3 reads CSARHRGPQQYF. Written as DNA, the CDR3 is TGCAGTGCTAGACACCGGGGACCCCAGCAGTACTTC.

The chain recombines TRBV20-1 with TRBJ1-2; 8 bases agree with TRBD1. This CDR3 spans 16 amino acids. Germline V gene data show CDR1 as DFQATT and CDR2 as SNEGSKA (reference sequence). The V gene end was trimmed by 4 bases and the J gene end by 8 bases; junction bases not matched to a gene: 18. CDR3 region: CSATPLAQGARRGYTF. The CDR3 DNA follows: TGCAGTGCTACACCTCTCGCTCAGGGGGCGCGTAGAGGCTACACCTTC.

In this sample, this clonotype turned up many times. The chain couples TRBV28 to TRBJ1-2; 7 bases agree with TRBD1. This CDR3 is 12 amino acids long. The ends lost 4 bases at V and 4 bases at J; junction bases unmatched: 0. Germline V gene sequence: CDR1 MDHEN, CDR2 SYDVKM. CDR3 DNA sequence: TGTGCCAGCAGTTCAGGGGGCTATGGCTACACCTTC. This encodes CASSSGGYGYTF.

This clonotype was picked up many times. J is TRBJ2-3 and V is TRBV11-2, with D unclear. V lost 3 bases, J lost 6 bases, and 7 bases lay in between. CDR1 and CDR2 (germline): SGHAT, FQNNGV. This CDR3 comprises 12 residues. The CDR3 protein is CASSFLGDTQYF. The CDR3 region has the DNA TGTGCCAGCAGCTTCCTAGGGGATACGCAGTATTTT.

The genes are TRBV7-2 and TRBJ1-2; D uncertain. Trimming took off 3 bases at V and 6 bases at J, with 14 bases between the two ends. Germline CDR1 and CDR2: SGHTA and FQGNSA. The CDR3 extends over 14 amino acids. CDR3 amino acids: CASSFQSYLNGYTF. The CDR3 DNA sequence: TGTGCCAGCAGCTTCCAGTCTTACTTAAATGGCTACACCTTC.

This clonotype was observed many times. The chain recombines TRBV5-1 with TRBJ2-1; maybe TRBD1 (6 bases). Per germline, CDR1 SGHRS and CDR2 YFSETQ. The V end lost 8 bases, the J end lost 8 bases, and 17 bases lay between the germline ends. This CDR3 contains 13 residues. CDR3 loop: CASLLQGTDEQFF. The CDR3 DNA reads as TGCGCCAGTCTTTTACAGGGAACCGATGAGCAGTTCTTC.

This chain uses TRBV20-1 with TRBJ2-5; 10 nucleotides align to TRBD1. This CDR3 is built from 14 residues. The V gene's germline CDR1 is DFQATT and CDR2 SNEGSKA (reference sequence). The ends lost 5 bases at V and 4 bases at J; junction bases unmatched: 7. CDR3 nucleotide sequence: TGCAGTGCTCGTGACAGGGGGCACGGAGAGACCCAGTACTTC. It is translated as CSARDRGHGETQYF.